Following are 21 T cell receptor beta chains from one sample sequenced in a study of T cell repertoires in cytomegalovirus infection (dated by TCRdb to between 2018 and 2020). According to the study, the label for this sample's treatment or condition signals: in vitro stimulation with specific CMV peptide epitopes to enrich CMV-specific T cells. Their antigens remain unidentified. The run used an Illumina HiSeq 1500. TCRdb reprocessed the public reads (quality trimming at Q25 with fastp, clone calling with MiXCR) and kept in-frame beta chains. Every distinct CDR3 protein forms one entry, paired with its most common genes and DNA. The sample table contains approximately 770,000 distinct CDR3 sequences; only one count was recorded for just under 30% of them. About 12% of the sample belongs to the ten largest clones. The specimen comprised cultured CD8+ T cells from PBMCs, sampled from culture after CMV antigen stimulation. Every receptor here comes from a human donor in good health (CMV status not recorded). Some clones in this sample may be carry-over from other donors' samples.

This chain uses TRBV6-5 with TRBJ1-1; 7 positions match TRBD1. CDR1 MNHEY and CDR2 SVGAGI come from the germline V gene. The CDR3 loop spans 15 amino acids. J was trimmed by 4 bases and V by 1 base; bases with no gene match: 6. CDR3 in amino acids: CASSYFGQEITEAFF. The DNA of the CDR3 is TGTGCCAGCAGTTACTTTGGACAGGAAATCACTGAAGCTTTCTTT.

This clonotype was picked up a small number of times. This chain connects TRBV2 to TRBJ2-5; D unresolved. Trimming left V 1 base short and J 1 base short, with 13 bases between. The CDR3 consists of 16 residues. CDR1 and CDR2 from the germline V gene are SNHLY and FYNNEI. CDR3 DNA: TGTGCCAGCAGTGAAGGGGCGTTGCTAGGCCAAGAGACCCAGTACTTC. It translates to CASSEGALLGQETQYF.

This clonotype was recorded at least ten times. This rearrangement joins TRBV7-9 to TRBJ2-3, with 10 bases lining up with TRBD2. The CDR3 has 17 amino acids. With 5 bases clipped from V and 2 bases from J, the junction kept 10 bases outside the gene matches. Germline loops: CDR1 SEHNR, CDR2 FQNEAQ (reference sequence). CDR3 sequence: CASSRLAGVRLTDTQYF. The CDR3 DNA reads TGTGCCAGCAGCCGCCTAGCGGGGGTCAGACTCACAGATACGCAGTATTTT.

This clonotype appeared once. V is TRBV6-6 and J is TRBJ2-3; 8 bases agree with TRBD2. Germline V gene sequence: CDR1 MNHNY, CDR2 SVGAGI (reference sequence). With V trimmed by 8 bases and J by 2 bases, 6 bases remained unmatched. The CDR3 has 14 residues. The CDR3 DNA reads as TGTGCCAGCGGACTCGGGGGGGACACAGATACGCAGTATTTT. This encodes CASGLGGDTDTQYF.

This rearrangement joins TRBV6-5 to TRBJ1-5, with D perhaps matching TRBD1 (6 bases). Germline assignment: CDR1 MNHEY and CDR2 SVGAGI. This CDR3 has 15 residues. The germline V and J ends were trimmed by 0 bases and 1 base, with 7 bases remaining between them. The CDR3 DNA sequence: TGTGCCAGCAGTTACTCCGGGACAAGCAATCAGCCCCAGCATTTT. Translated: CASSYSGTSNQPQHF.

This clonotype was observed a few times. The genes are TRBV6-1 and TRBJ2-2; TRBD1 matches 9 bases. CDR3 length: 15 residues. V trimming: 5 bases; J trimming: 6 bases; junction bases outside the gene matches: 7. Germline CDR1 and CDR2: MNHNS and SASEGT. In DNA, the CDR3 is TGTGCCAGCAGTCACACAGGGGGCGGTTCCGGGGAGCTGTTTTTT. Encoded protein: CASSHTGGGSGELFF.

V is TRBV5-6 and J is TRBJ1-4; 8 nucleotides agree with TRBD1. CDR1 and CDR2 from the germline V gene are SGHDT and YYEEEE. This CDR3 contains 16 residues. V was pared by 3 bases and J by 3 bases, with 7 bases of the junction left unmatched. Here the CDR3 reads CASSSAGQGSNEKLFF. The CDR3 DNA is TGTGCCAGCAGCTCAGCCGGACAGGGATCTAATGAAAAACTGTTTTTT. The full variable domain, completed using reference TRBV5-6 and TRBJ1-4, is DAGVTQSPTHLIKTRGQQVTLRCSPKSGHDTVSWYQQALGQGPQFIFQYYEEEERQRGNFPDRFSGHQFPNYSSELNVNALLLGDSALYLCASSSAGQGSNEKLFFGSGTQLSVL.

This rearrangement joins TRBV27 to TRBJ2-1; D is undetermined. CDR3 length: 17 residues. The germline gives CDR1 MNHEY, CDR2 SMNVEV (reference sequence). Trimming took off 5 bases at V and 5 bases at J, with 22 bases between the two ends. The CDR3, as DNA: TGTGCCAGCAGTGATTCCTCTTGGGGTTTTGATAACAATGAGCAGTTCTTC. Protein: CASSDSSWGFDNNEQFF.

This clonotype was found a few times. The chain links TRBV5-4 to TRBJ2-1; possibly TRBD2 for D (6 bases). Trimming took 0 bases from V and 9 from J, leaving 19 bases between them. Per germline, CDR1 SGHNT and CDR2 YYREEE (reference sequence). This CDR3 spans 16 amino acids. The CDR3 DNA follows: TGTGCCAGCAGCTTGGGGCGAGCGGGCCCCCCCGGTGAGCAGTTCTTC. Translation: CASSLGRAGPPGEQFF.

This clonotype showed up just a few times. The CDR3 DNA sequence: TGTGCCAGCAGTCACTCAGGGGGTTTTAATTCACCCCTCCACTTT. Its translation is CASSHSGGFNSPLHF. The rearrangement uses TRBV27 and TRBJ1-6, with 7 bases matching TRBD1. This CDR3 region has 15 residues. Germline values: CDR1 MNHEY, CDR2 SMNVEV (reference sequence). Unmatched junction bases numbered 7, after V lost 5 bases and J lost 6 bases.

A word on this clonotype: An end of the junction differs from the germline gene, which may be a read error. V is TRBV4-1 and J is TRBJ1-5; D gene unclear. Looked up from germline, CDR1 is MGHRA and CDR2 is YSYEKL. The CDR3 sequence is 18 residues long. Here the CDR3 DNA reads TGCGCCAGCAGACAAGATCCCAAGGTACCCTATAGCAATCAGCCCCAGCATTTT. It translates to CASRQDPKVPYSNQPQHF.

This clonotype was seen a handful of times. The chain uses TRBV12-3 or TRBV12-4 and TRBJ1-1; tentatively, D is TRBD1 (6 bases). The CDR3 covers 14 residues. V shed 2 bases and J shed 4 bases, with 11 bases lying between them. Written as DNA, the CDR3 is TGTGCCAGCAGTTTAAACAGGGCGATCACTGAAGCTTTCTTT. Translated: CASSLNRAITEAFF.

The chain is built from TRBV6-6 and TRBJ1-3; D not certain. The CDR3 is 19 amino acids. Germline V lookup: CDR1 MNHNY, CDR2 SVGAGI (reference sequence). V lost 0 bases to trimming and J lost 2 bases, with 20 bases between them. CDR3 region: CASSYSLRDNGEPGNTIYF. CDR3 DNA sequence: TGTGCCAGCAGTTACTCTCTACGGGATAATGGAGAACCTGGAAACACCATATATTTT.

The CDR3 nucleotides are TGTGCCAGCAGCTCGGGACTACTTGGGGCTGAAGCTTTCTTT. Translation gives CASSSGLLGAEAFF. The chain joins TRBV3-1 to TRBJ1-1, with D possibly matching TRBD1 (5 bases). Germline CDR1 and CDR2: LGHDT and YNNKEL (reference sequence). The CDR3 contains 14 residues. Trimming took off 5 bases at V and 6 bases at J, with 16 bases between the two ends.

This clonotype was counted between two and nine times. The chain uses TRBV7-9 and TRBJ2-2; tentatively, D is TRBD2 (6 bases). The CDR3 is 15 residues long. V shed 4 bases and J shed 2 bases, with 11 bases lying between them. Germline V gene sequence: CDR1 SEHNR, CDR2 FQNEAQ (reference sequence). The CDR3 sequence: CASSSGLPNTGELFF. CDR3 nucleotides: TGTGCCAGCAGCTCGGGACTCCCTAACACCGGGGAGCTGTTTTTT.

The chain has TRBV10-3 and TRBJ1-6; D gene uncertain. Trimming shortened V by 3 bases and J by 8 bases, and 11 bases separated the two germline ends. The CDR3 extends over 14 amino acids. Germline V CDR1 and CDR2: ENHRY, SYGVKD. This CDR3 is CAISEAGYDSPLHF. CDR3 in DNA: TGTGCCATCAGTGAAGCGGGGTACGATTCACCCCTCCACTTT.

This clonotype was seen only a few times. The rearrangement links TRBV6-1 to TRBJ1-5, with 9 bases matching TRBD1. V shed 0 bases and J 11 bases; nucleotides not matched to a gene: 8. This CDR3 comprises 15 residues. Germline CDR1 MNHNS, CDR2 SASEGT. CDR3 DNA: TGTGCCAGCAGTGAAGCGGGACAGGGTCCGTGGGCCCAGCATTTT. It codes for CASSEAGQGPWAQHF.

The V gene is TRBV11-2, the J gene TRBJ2-7; maybe TRBD1 (6 bases). The CDR3 is 13 residues long. V was shortened by 8 bases and J by 3 bases, with 14 bases between the two germline ends. Germline-derived CDR1 and CDR2 are SGHAT and FQNNGV. The CDR3 nucleotides read TGTGCCAGCCACGTCGGCAGGGGCTACGAGCAGTACGTC. It yields the protein CASHVGRGYEQYV.

The gene calls are TRBV11-3 and TRBJ2-1; D might be TRBD1 (5 bases). Germline V gives CDR1 SGHNT, CDR2 YENEEA. Trimming took 5 bases from V and 5 from J, leaving 13 bases between them. This CDR3 has 14 amino acids. The CDR3 region is CASSRQGAHNEQFF. The CDR3 bases are TGTGCCAGCAGCCGCCAAGGGGCCCACAATGAGCAGTTCTTC.

The chain has TRBV27 and TRBJ2-1; the D is unclear. The CDR3 totals 14 residues. Trimming removed 0 bases at V and 6 bases at J, with 9 bases between. Germline V gene lookup returns CDR1 MNHEY and CDR2 SMNVEV (reference sequence). This CDR3 is CASSLSLSFNEQFF. The CDR3 DNA reads as TGTGCCAGCAGTTTATCTTTATCTTTCAATGAGCAGTTCTTC.

The table lists this clonotype with a few counts. The chain has TRBV4-2 and TRBJ2-2, with TRBD1 as a possible D gene (6 bases). The V and J ends lost 0 bases and 4 bases respectively, with 15 bases between them. CDR1 and CDR2 from the germline V gene are LGHNA and YNFKEQ. The CDR3 extends over 17 amino acids. CDR3 region: CASSQDIPGQPTGELFF. CDR3 DNA: TGTGCCAGCAGCCAAGATATACCCGGACAGCCCACCGGGGAGCTGTTTTTT.